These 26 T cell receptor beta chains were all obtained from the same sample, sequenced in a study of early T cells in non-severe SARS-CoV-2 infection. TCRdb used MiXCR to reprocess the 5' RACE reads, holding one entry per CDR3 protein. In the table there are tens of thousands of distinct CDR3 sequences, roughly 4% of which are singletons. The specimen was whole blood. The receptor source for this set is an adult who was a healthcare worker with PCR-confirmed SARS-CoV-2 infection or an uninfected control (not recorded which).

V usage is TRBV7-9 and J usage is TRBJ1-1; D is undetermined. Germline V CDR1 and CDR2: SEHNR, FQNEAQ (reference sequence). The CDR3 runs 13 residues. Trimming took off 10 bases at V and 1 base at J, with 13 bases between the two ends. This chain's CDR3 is CATRAVGNTEAFF. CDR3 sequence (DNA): TGTGCCACCCGGGCGGTGGGGAACACTGAAGCTTTCTTT. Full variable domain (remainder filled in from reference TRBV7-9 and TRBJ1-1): DTGVSQNPRHKITKRGQNVTFRCDPISEHNRLYWYRQTLGQGPEFLTYFQNEAQLEKSRLLSDRFSAERPKGSFSTLEIQRTEQGDSAMYLCATRAVGNTEAFFGQGTRLTVV.

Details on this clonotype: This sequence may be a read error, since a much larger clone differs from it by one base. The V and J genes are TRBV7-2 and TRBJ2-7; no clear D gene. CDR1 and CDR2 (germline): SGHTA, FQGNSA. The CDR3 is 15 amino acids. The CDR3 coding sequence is TGTGTCAGCAGCTTAGAGTTACAGCCAGTTGGCGAGCAGTACTTC. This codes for CVSSLELQPVGEQYF.

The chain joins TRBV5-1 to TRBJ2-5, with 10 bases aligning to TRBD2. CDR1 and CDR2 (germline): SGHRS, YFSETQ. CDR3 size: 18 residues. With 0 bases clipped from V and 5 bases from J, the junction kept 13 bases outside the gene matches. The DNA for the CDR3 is TGCGCCAGCAGCTTGGTCGCTAGCGGGAGTGTAGGTAGCGAGACCCAGTACTTC. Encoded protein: CASSLVASGSVGSETQYF.

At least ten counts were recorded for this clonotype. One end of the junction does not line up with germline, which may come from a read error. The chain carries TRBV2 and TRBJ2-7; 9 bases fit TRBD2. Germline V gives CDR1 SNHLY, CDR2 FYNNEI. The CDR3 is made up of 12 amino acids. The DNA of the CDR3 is TGCGCGGGGGGGCGGGAGTCCTACGAGCAGTACTTC. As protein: CAGGRESYEQYF.

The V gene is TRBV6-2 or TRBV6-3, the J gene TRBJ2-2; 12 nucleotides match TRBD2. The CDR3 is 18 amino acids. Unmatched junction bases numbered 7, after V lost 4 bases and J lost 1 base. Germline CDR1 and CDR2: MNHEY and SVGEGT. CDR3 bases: TGTGCCAGCAGTTCGGGACTAGCGGGCCTTTGGAACACCGGGGAGCTGTTTTTT. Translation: CASSSGLAGLWNTGELFF.

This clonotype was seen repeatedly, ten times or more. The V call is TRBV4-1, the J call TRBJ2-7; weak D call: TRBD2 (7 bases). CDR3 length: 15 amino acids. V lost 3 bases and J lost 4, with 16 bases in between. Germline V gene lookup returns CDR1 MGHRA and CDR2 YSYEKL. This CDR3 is CASSQGGAASYEQYF. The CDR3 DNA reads TGCGCCAGCAGCCAGGGGGGGGCGGCTTCGTACGAGCAGTACTTC.

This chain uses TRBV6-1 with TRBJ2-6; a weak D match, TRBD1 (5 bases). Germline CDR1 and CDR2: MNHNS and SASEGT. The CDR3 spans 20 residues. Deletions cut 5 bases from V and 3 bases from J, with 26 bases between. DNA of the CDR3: TGTGCCAGCAGTACAGACTTCGGACACTCCAGTATGTTTGGGGCCAACGTCCTGACTTTC. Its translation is CASSTDFGHSSMFGANVLTF.

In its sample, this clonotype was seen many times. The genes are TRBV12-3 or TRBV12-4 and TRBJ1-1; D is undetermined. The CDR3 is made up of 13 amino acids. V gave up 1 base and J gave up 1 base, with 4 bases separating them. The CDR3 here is CASSLVENTEAFF. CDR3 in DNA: TGTGCCAGCAGTTTAGTCGAGAACACTGAAGCTTTCTTT.

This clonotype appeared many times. The CDR3 DNA sequence: TGTGCCAGCAGCCGGGGCCTTAACACCGGGGAGCTGTTTTTT. Translated: CASSRGLNTGELFF. The rearrangement joins TRBV3-1 to TRBJ2-2, with D maybe TRBD1 (5 bases). The CDR3 spans 14 residues. Germline-derived CDR1 and CDR2 are LGHDT and YNNKEL (reference sequence). Trimming removed 4 bases from V and 2 bases from J, with 8 bases in between. The complete variable domain, with remaining parts taken from reference TRBV3-1 and TRBJ2-2, reads DTAVSQTPKYLVTQMGNDKSIKCEQNLGHDTMYWYKQDSKKFLKIMFSYNNKELIINETVPNRFSPKSPDKAHLNLHINSLELGDSAVYFCASSRGLNTGELFFGEGSRLTVL.

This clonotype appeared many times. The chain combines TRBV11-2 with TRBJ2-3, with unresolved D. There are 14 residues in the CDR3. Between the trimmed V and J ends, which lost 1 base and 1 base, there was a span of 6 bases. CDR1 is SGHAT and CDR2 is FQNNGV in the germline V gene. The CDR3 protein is CASSLGIRTDTQYF. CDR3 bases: TGTGCCAGCAGCTTAGGCATCCGCACAGATACGCAGTATTTT.

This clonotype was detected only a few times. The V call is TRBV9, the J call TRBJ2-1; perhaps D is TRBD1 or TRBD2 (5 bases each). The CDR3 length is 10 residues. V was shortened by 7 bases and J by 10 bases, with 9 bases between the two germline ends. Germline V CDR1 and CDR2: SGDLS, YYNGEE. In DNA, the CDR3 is TGTGCCAGCGGGGGAACCGAGCAGTTCTTC. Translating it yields CASGGTEQFF.

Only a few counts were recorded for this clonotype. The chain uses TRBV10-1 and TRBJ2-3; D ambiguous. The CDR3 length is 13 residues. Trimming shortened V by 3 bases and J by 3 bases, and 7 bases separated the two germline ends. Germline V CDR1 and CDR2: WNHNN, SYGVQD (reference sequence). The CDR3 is CASSDFRTDTQYF. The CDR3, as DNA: TGCGCCAGCAGTGATTTCAGGACAGATACGCAGTATTTT.

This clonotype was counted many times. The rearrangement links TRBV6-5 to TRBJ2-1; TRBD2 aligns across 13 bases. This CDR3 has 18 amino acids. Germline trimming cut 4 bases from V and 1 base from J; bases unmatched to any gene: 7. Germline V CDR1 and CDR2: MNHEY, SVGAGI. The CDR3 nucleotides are TGTGCCAGCAGTTTTGGACTAGCGGGAGAAGGGTCCTACAATGAGCAGTTCTTC. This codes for CASSFGLAGEGSYNEQFF.

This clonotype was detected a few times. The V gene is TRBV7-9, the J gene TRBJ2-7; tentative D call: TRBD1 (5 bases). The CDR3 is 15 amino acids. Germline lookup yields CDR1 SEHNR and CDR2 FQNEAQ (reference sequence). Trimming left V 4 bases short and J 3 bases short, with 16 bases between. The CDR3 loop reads CASSSTFDRNYEQYF. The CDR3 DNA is TGTGCCAGCAGCTCTACCTTTGACAGAAACTACGAGCAGTACTTC.

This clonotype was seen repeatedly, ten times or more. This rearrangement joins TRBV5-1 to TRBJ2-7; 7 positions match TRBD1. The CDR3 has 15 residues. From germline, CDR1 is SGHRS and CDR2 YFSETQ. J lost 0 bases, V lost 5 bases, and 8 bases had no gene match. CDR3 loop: CASRLEGASSYEQYF. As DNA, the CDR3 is TGCGCCAGCAGACTTGAGGGGGCGAGCTCCTACGAGCAGTACTTC.

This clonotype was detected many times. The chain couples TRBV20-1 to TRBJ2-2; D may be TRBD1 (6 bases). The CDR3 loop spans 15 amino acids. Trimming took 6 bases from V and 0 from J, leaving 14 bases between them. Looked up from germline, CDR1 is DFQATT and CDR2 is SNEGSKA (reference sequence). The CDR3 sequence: CSAAGVGPNTGELFF. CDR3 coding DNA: TGCAGTGCAGCAGGGGTCGGGCCGAACACCGGGGAGCTGTTTTTT.

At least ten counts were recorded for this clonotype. Here the CDR3 DNA reads TGCGCCAGCAGCCAAGAGGCCTCTAGCGGCCCCTACAATGAGCAGTTCTTC. Translation: CASSQEASSGPYNEQFF. The chain recombines TRBV4-3 with TRBJ2-1; 7 nucleotides align to TRBD2. The CDR3 runs to 17 residues. Germline values: CDR1 LGHNA, CDR2 YSLEER. With V trimmed by 0 bases and J by 2 bases, 7 bases remained unmatched.

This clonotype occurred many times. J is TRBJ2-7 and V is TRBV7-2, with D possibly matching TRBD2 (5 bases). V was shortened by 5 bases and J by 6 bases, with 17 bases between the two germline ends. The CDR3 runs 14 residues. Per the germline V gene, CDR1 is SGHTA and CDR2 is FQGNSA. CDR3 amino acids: CASSLVLAATEQYF. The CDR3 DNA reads TGTGCCAGCAGCCTTGTGCTAGCTGCCACCGAGCAGTACTTC. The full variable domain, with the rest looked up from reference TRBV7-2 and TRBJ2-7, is GAGVSQSPSNKVTEKGKDVELRCDPISGHTALYWYRQSLGQGLEFLIYFQGNSAPDKSGLPSDRFSAERTGGSVSTLTIQRTQQEDSAVYLCASSLVLAATEQYFGPGTRLTVT.

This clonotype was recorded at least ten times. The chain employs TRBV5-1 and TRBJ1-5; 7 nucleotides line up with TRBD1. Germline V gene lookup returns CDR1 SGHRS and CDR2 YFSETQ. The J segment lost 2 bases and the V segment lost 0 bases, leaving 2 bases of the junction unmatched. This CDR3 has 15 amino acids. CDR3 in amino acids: CASSLEGQRNQPQHF. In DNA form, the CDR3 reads TGCGCCAGCAGCTTGGAGGGACAGCGCAATCAGCCCCAGCATTTT.

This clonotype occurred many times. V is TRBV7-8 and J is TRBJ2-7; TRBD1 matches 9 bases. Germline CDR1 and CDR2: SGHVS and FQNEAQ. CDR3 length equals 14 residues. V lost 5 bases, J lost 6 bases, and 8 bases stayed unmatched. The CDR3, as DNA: TGTGCCAGCAGCCCACAGGGGGCATTAGCCGAGCAGTACTTC. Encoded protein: CASSPQGALAEQYF.

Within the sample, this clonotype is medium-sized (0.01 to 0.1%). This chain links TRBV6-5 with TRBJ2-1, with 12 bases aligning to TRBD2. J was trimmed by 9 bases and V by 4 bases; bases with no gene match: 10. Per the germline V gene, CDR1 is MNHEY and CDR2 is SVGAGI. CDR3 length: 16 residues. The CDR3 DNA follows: TGTGCCAGCAGTTCCCGGACTAGCGGGACCCGGGGTGAGCAGTTCTTC. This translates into CASSSRTSGTRGEQFF.

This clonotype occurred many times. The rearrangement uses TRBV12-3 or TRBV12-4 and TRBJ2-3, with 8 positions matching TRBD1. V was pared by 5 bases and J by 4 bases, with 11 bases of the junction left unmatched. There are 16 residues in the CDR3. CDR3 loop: CASSPLRRGRPDTQYF. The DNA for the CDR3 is TGTGCCAGCAGTCCCCTTCGCAGGGGGCGCCCAGATACGCAGTATTTT.

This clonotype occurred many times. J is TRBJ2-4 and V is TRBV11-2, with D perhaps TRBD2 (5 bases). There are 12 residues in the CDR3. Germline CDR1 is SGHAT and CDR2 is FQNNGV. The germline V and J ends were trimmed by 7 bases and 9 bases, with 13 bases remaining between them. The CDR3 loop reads CASTDYLGIQYF. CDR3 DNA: TGTGCCAGCACCGACTATCTGGGCATTCAGTACTTC.

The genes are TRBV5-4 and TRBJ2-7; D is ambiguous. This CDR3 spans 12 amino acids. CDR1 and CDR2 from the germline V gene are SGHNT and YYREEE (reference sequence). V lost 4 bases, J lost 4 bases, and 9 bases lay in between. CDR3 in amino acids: CASSHLNYEQYF. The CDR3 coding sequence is TGTGCCAGCAGCCACCTAAATTACGAGCAGTACTTC.

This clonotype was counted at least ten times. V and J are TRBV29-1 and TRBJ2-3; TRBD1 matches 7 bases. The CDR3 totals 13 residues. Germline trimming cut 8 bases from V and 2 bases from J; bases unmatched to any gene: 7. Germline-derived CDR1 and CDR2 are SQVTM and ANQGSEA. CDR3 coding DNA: TGCAGCTTCGGGACAGTCCCCACAGATACGCAGTATTTT. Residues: CSFGTVPTDTQYF.

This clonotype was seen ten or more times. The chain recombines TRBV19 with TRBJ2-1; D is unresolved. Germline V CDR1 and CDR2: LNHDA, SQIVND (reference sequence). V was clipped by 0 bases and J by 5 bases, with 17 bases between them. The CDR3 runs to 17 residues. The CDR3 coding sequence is TGTGCCAGTAGTATAGATCCCTTCCGCCCTAATGACAATGAGCAGTTCTTC. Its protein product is CASSIDPFRPNDNEQFF. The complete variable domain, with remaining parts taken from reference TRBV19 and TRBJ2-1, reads DGGITQSPKYLFRKEGQNVTLSCEQNLNHDAMYWYRQDPGQGLRLIYYSQIVNDFQKGDIAEGYSVSREKKESFPLTVTSAQKNPTAFYLCASSIDPFRPNDNEQFFGPGTRLTVL.